A selection of T cell receptor beta chains follows, all from one sample in a study of blood T cell repertoires in COVID-19. Libraries were prepared by immunoSEQ multiplex PCR; TCRdb keeps only in-frame clonotypes and omits some of them. The sample yields about 87,000 clones, 70% to 90% seen once. What was sequenced was peripheral blood. The receptor source for this set is a middle-aged man with acute or convalescent COVID-19. Both conserved end residues are part of each CDR3. A D gene is named only where the DNA matches it firmly. Rows give clone size only sometimes, using once, few, many, or a class for an expanded clone.

d_call j_call clone_size v_call cdr3_aa cdr3_nt
. TRBJ1-2 . TRBV9 CASSVAGRVSGYTF TGTGCCAGCAGCGTAGCGGGGAGGGTGAGCGGCTACACCTTC
TRBD2 TRBJ2-2 once TRBV19 CASSISSGRAWDGELFF TGTGCCAGTAGTATATCCAGCGGGAGGGCTTGGGACGGGGAGCTGTTTTTT
. TRBJ2-2 once TRBV18 CASSPVANTGELFF TGTGCCAGCTCACCAGTCGCGAACACCGGGGAGCTGTTTTTT
. TRBJ1-2 . TRBV24-1 CATSDYGSSGYTF TGTGCCACCAGTGATTATGGGAGTAGCGGCTACACCTTC
TRBD1 TRBJ1-1 . TRBV23-1 CASSQKTGGYTEAFF TGCGCCAGCAGTCAAAAGACAGGGGGGTACACTGAAGCTTTCTTT
TRBD2 TRBJ2-3 . TRBV9 CASSADPRLAGGETGDTQYF TGTGCCAGCAGCGCCGACCCCAGACTAGCGGGAGGGGAGACGGGAGATACGCAGTATTTT
TRBD2 TRBJ2-7 . TRBV3-1/TRBV3-2 CASSHTSGGGEQYF TGTGCCAGCAGCCACACTAGCGGGGGTGGGGAGCAGTACTTC
. TRBJ2-3 . TRBV19 CASTKGPLTDTQYF TGTGCCAGTACAAAGGGGCCCCTCACAGATACGCAGTATTTT
TRBD1 TRBJ2-3 . TRBV5-1 CASSLRPGQSTDTQYF TGCGCCAGCAGCCTCCGCCCGGGACAGAGCACAGATACGCAGTATTTT
. TRBJ1-6 few TRBV9 CASSVGGGANSPLHF TGTGCCAGCAGCGTAGGAGGGGGGGCTAATTCACCCCTCCACTTT
. TRBJ1-2 . TRBV7-9 CASSPPGGLGYTF TGTGCCAGCAGCCCACCCGGGGGGCTCGGCTACACCTTC
TRBD2 TRBJ2-2 . TRBV5-1 CASMAGGYSGELFF TGCGCCAGCATGGCGGGGGGATATAGCGGGGAGCTGTTTTTT
. TRBJ1-1 . TRBV4-3 CASSQDRVLNTEAFF TGCGCCAGCAGCCAAGACAGGGTATTGAACACTGAAGCTTTCTTT
TRBD2 TRBJ2-1 few TRBV4-1 CASSQVGGSYNEQFF TGCGCCAGCAGCCAAGTCGGGGGGTCTTACAATGAGCAGTTCTTC
. TRBJ1-2 once TRBV5-4 CASSLGGSDGYTF TGTGCCAGCAGCTTGGGAGGGTCCGATGGCTACACCTTC
. TRBJ1-4 . TRBV4-3 CASSQVRGPIEKLFF TGCGCCAGCAGCCAAGTGCGGGGCCCCATAGAAAAACTGTTTTTT
. TRBJ1-2 once TRBV3-1/TRBV3-2 CASSPTPGGNYGYTF TGTGCCAGCAGCCCCACCCCAGGTGGTAACTATGGCTACACCTTC
TRBD2 TRBJ2-7 . TRBV30 CAWSVLGLAGGTYEQYF TGTGCCTGGAGTGTATTGGGACTAGCGGGAGGAACCTACGAGCAGTACTTC
TRBD1 TRBJ1-2 . TRBV5-1 CASSLVPQGGYGYTF TGCGCCAGCAGCTTGGTCCCCCAGGGGGGATATGGCTACACCTTC
TRBD1 TRBJ1-1 . TRBV30 CAWSATGTKGFNTEAFF TGTGCCTGGAGCGCGACAGGGACAAAAGGGTTTAACACTGAAGCTTTCTTT
TRBD1 TRBJ1-6 . TRBV2 CASTLRDSFNSPLHF TGTGCCAGCACCCTCCGGGACAGTTTTAATTCACCCCTCCACTTT
. TRBJ1-1 . TRBV21-1 CASSSKFSQGCYTEAFF TGTGCCAGCAGCAGCAAATTTTCCCAGGGGTGTTACACTGAAGCTTTCTTT
TRBD2 TRBJ2-3 . TRBV9 CASSVAAGGHTDTQYF TGTGCCAGCAGCGTAGCAGCGGGGGGCCACACAGATACGCAGTATTTT
TRBD1 TRBJ1-4 . TRBV5-1 CASSRGQGEGKLFF TGCGCCAGCAGCCGGGGACAGGGGGAAGGAAAACTGTTTTTT
. TRBJ1-1 . TRBV29-1 CSPDGGGLGGEAFF TGCAGCCCCGATGGGGGAGGCTTGGGTGGTGAAGCTTTCTTT
TRBD2 TRBJ2-3 . TRBV30 CAWSVRTSGGMTLGDTQYF TGTGCCTGGAGTGTACGGACTAGCGGGGGGATGACGCTAGGGGATACGCAGTATTTT
TRBD1 TRBJ2-7 few TRBV19 CASSSARQGPYEQYF TGTGCCAGTAGTAGCGCGCGACAGGGGCCCTACGAGCAGTACTTC
TRBD1 TRBJ1-2 few TRBV19 CASNPTGGEGYTF TGTGCCAGTAACCCGACAGGGGGAGAGGGCTACACCTTC
. TRBJ1-1 . TRBV19 CASSIGPASTEAFF TGTGCCAGTAGTATTGGGCCCGCGAGCACTGAAGCTTTCTTT
TRBD2 TRBJ2-7 . TRBV5-4 CASSLGLGGSAYEQYF TGTGCCAGCAGCCTGGGATTGGGCGGGAGCGCCTACGAGCAGTACTTC
. TRBJ1-2 . TRBV10-3 CAISGQLKYGYTF TGTGCCATCAGCGGACAGCTCAAGTATGGCTACACCTTC
. TRBJ1-1 . TRBV12-5 CASGLVLAGMTEAFF TGTGCTAGTGGTTTGGTACTTGCGGGGATGACTGAAGCTTTCTTT
. TRBJ2-1 . TRBV30 CAWSRQSYNEQFF TGTGCCTGGAGTCGACAGTCTTACAATGAGCAGTTCTTC
. TRBJ1-5 few TRBV27 CASSLGSDQPQHF TGTGCCAGCAGCCTAGGATCCGATCAGCCCCAGCATTTT
TRBD1 TRBJ1-1 . TRBV7-2 CASSLWTGDGTEAFF TGTGCCAGCAGCTTATGGACAGGGGATGGCACTGAAGCTTTCTTT
TRBD1 TRBJ1-1 few TRBV20-1 CSASAGTGFIGAFF TGCAGTGCTAGTGCCGGGACAGGGTTTATTGGAGCTTTCTTT
. TRBJ1-4 . TRBV25-1 CASSESGGKNEKLFF TGTGCCAGCAGTGAATCGGGCGGGAAAAATGAAAAACTGTTTTTT
. TRBJ1-1 . TRBV21-1 CASSNPPGQAPRIPEAFF TGTGCCAGCAGCAATCCCCCCGGACAGGCCCCTCGAATCCCTGAAGCTTTCTTT
TRBD2 TRBJ2-1 . TRBV25-1 CASRLAGGPSSYNEQFF TGTGCCAGCCGCTTAGCGGGAGGGCCAAGCTCCTACAATGAGCAGTTCTTC
. TRBJ1-1 . TRBV3-1/TRBV3-2 CASSQDFGEAFF TGTGCCAGCAGCCAAGATTTCGGTGAAGCTTTCTTT
. TRBJ1-2 . TRBV6-1 CASSEGGRDYNYGYTF TGTGCCAGCAGTGAAGGCGGGCGGGATTATAACTATGGCTACACCTTC
. TRBJ2-2 . TRBV19 CASNAAGARELFF TGTGCCAGTAATGCGGCGGGGGCCAGGGAGCTGTTTTTT
. TRBJ1-2 once TRBV6-5 CASSSPTQGRGYGYTF TGTGCCAGCAGTTCCCCTACACAGGGCCGGGGCTATGGCTACACCTTC
. TRBJ1-1 . TRBV5-6 CASSPMTGGNTEAFF TGTGCCAGCAGCCCGATGACCGGAGGGAACACTGAAGCTTTCTTT
. TRBJ1-5 . TRBV9 CASSGGRSNQPQHF TGTGCCAGCAGCGGGGGGCGAAGCAATCAGCCCCAGCATTTT
TRBD1 TRBJ1-2 . TRBV30 CAWSSKTGVSYGYTF TGTGCCTGGAGTTCAAAGACAGGGGTTAGTTATGGCTACACCTTC
. TRBJ2-7 . TRBV5-5 CASTYGGNNYEQYF TGTGCCAGCACCTACGGGGGAAATAACTACGAGCAGTACTTC